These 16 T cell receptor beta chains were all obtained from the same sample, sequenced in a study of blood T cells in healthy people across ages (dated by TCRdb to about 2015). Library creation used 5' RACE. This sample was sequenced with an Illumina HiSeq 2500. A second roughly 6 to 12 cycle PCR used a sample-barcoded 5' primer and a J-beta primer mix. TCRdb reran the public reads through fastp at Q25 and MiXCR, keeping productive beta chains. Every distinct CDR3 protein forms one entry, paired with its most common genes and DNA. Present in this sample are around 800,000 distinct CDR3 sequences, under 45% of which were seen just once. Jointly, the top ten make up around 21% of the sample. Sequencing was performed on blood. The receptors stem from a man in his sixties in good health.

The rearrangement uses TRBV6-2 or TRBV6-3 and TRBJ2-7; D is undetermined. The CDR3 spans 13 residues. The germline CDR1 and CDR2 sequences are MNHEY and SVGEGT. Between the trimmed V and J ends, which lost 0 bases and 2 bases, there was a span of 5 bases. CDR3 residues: CASSYSVTYEQYF. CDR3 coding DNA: TGTGCCAGCAGTTACTCGGTTACCTACGAGCAGTACTTC.

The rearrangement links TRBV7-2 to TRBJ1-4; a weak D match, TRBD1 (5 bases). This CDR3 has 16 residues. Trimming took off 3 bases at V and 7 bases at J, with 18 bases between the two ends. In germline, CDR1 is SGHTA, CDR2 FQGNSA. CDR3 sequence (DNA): TGTGCCAGCAGCTTTACTAGCGGGGACTTCGGTGAAAAACTGTTTTTT. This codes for CASSFTSGDFGEKLFF.

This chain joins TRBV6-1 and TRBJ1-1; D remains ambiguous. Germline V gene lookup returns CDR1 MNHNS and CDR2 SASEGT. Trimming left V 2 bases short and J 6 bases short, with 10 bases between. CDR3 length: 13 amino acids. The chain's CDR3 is CASSELPAPEAFF. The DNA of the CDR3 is TGTGCCAGCAGTGAACTCCCGGCCCCTGAAGCTTTCTTT.

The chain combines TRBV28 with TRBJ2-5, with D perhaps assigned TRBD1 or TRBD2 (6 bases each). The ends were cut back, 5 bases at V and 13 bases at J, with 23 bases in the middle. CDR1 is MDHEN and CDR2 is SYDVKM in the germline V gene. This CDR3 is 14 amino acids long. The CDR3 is CASSHGARGGERYF. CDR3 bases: TGTGCCAGCAGTCATGGGGCCAGGGGAGGTGAGCGGTACTTC.

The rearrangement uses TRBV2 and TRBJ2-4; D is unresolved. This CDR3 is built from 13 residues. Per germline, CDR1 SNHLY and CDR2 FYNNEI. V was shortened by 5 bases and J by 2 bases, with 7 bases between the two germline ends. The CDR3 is CASSSRTKNIQYF. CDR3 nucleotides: TGTGCCAGCAGTAGCCGGACCAAAAACATTCAGTACTTC.

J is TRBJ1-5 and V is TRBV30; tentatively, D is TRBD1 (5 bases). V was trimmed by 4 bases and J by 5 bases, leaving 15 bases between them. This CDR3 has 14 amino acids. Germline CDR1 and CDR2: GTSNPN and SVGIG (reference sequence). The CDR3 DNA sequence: TGTGCCTGGACCAGTCAGGGAATACATCAGCCCCAGCATTTT. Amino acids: CAWTSQGIHQPQHF. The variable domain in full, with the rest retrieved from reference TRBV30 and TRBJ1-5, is SQTIHQWPATLVQPVGSPLSLECTVEGTSNPNLYWYRQAAGRGLQLLFYSVGIGQISSEVPQNLSASRPQDRQFILSSKKLLLSDSGFYLCAWTSQGIHQPQHFGDGTRLSIL.

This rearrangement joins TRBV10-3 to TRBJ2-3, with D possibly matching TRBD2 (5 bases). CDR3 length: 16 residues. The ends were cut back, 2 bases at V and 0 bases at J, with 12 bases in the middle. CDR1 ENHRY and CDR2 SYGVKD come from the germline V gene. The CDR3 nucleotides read TGTGCCATCAGTGAGCGGAGGACGATTAGCACAGATACGCAGTATTTT. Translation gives CAISERRTISTDTQYF.

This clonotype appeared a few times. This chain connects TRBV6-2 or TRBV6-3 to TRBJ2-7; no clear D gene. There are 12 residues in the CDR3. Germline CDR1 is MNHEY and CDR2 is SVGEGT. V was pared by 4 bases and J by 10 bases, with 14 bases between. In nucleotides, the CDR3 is TGTGCCAGCAGTTTGCGCGGCCGGGTCCAGTACTTC. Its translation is CASSLRGRVQYF.

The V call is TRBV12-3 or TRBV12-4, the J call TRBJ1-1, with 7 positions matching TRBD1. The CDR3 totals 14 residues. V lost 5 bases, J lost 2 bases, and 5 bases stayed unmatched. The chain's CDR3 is CASSLRDRNTEAFF. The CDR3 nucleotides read TGTGCCAGCAGTCTCCGGGACAGAAACACTGAAGCTTTCTTT.

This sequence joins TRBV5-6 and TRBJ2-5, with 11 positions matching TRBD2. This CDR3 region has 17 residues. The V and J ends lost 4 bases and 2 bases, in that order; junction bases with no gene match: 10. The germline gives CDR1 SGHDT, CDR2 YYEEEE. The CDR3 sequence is CASSTVGVAGGQETQYF. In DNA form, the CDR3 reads TGTGCCAGCAGCACAGTTGGGGTAGCGGGGGGGCAAGAGACCCAGTACTTC. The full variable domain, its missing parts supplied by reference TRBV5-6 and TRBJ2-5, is DAGVTQSPTHLIKTRGQQVTLRCSPKSGHDTVSWYQQALGQGPQFIFQYYEEEERQRGNFPDRFSGHQFPNYSSELNVNALLLGDSALYLCASSTVGVAGGQETQYFGPGTRLLVL.

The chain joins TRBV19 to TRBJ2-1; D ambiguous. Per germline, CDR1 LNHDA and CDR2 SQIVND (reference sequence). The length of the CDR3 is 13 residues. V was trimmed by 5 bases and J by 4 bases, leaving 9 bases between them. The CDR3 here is CASSLDIYNEQFF. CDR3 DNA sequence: TGTGCCAGTAGTCTCGACATATACAATGAGCAGTTCTTC.

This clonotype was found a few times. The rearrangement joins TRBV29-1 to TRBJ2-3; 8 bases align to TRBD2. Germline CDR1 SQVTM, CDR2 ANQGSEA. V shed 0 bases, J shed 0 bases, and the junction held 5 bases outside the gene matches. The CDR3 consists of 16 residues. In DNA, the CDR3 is TGCAGCGTTGAAGAGGTAGCGGGGCTTAGCACAGATACGCAGTATTTT. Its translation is CSVEEVAGLSTDTQYF.

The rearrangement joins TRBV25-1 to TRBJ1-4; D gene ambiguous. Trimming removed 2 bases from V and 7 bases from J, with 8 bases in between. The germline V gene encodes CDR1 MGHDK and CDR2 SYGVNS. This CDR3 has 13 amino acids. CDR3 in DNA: TGTGCCAGCAGTGAACGGCTTAGTGAAAAACTGTTTTTT. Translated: CASSERLSEKLFF.

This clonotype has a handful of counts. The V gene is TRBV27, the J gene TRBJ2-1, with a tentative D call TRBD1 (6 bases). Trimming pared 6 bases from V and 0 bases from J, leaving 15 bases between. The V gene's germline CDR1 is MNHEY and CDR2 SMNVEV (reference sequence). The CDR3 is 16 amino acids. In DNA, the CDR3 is TGTGCCAGCAGGCTATTGACAGGAAGCTCCTACAATGAGCAGTTCTTC. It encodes CASRLLTGSSYNEQFF.

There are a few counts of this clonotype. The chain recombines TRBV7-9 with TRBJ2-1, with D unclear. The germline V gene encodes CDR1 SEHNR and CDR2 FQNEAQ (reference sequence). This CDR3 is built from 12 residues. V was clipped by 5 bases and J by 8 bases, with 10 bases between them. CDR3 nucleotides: TGTGCCAGCAGCCGCGTAGGCGATGAGCAGTTCTTC. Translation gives CASSRVGDEQFF.

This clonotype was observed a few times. The CDR3 bases are TGTGCCAGCAGCTTGGGGACTACCCTCCGGGAGACCCAGTACTTC. Residues: CASSLGTTLRETQYF. The V gene is TRBV7-9, the J gene TRBJ2-5; 7 bases are shared with TRBD2. The CDR3 contains 15 residues. Germline V gene sequence: CDR1 SEHNR, CDR2 FQNEAQ (reference sequence). Losses at the gene ends were 3 bases for V and 5 bases for J; bases not matched to a gene: 9.